Listed below are T cell receptor beta chains from one sample, sequenced in a study of blood T cell repertoires in COVID-19. Only in-frame clones appear in the TCRdb table, and some are missing; sequencing was by immunoSEQ multiplex PCR. The data contain over 100,000 clones, less than 85% of them singletons. The sequenced sample was peripheral blood. The receptors were gathered from a human donor in a cohort sampled during active or convalescent COVID-19. CDR3s include the opening cysteine and the closing phenylalanine or tryptophan. Fields, in order: clone size, J gene, D gene, V gene, CDR3 DNA, CDR3 protein. D genes are given only for firm matches. The size of a clone is reported for some rows only, either as once, few or many, or as a class for expanded clones.

clone_size: .; j_call: TRBJ2-1; d_call: .; v_call: TRBV3-1/TRBV3-2; cdr3_nt: TGTGCCAGCAGCCAAATTTCGCCGGGACTGGTATACAATGAGCAGTTCTTC; cdr3_aa: CASSQISPGLVYNEQFF
clone_size: .; j_call: TRBJ1-5; d_call: TRBD1; v_call: TRBV7-8; cdr3_nt: TGTGCCAGCAGAAGGGACAGGGGCCAGGAGCCCCAGCATTTT; cdr3_aa: CASRRDRGQEPQHF
clone_size: .; j_call: TRBJ1-2; d_call: TRBD1; v_call: TRBV3-1/TRBV3-2; cdr3_nt: TGTGCCAGCAGCCACAGACAGGGTTATGGCTACACCTTC; cdr3_aa: CASSHRQGYGYTF
clone_size: .; j_call: TRBJ2-3; d_call: TRBD2; v_call: TRBV5-1; cdr3_nt: TGCGCCAGCAGCGTATGGACTAGCGGCACAGATACGCAGTATTTT; cdr3_aa: CASSVWTSGTDTQYF
clone_size: .; j_call: TRBJ2-3; d_call: .; v_call: TRBV9; cdr3_nt: TGTGCCAGCAGCGCACAAATTACAACGGGTCATATCACAGATACGCAGTATTTT; cdr3_aa: CASSAQITTGHITDTQYF
clone_size: .; j_call: TRBJ2-6; d_call: .; v_call: TRBV27; cdr3_nt: TGTGCCAGCGCCACTACAGTTCGGGATGGCCTGACTTTC; cdr3_aa: CASATTVRDGLTF
clone_size: .; j_call: TRBJ2-2; d_call: TRBD1; v_call: TRBV18; cdr3_nt: TGTGCCAGCTCACGGGGACAGGGGACGACGGGGGAGCTGTTTTTT; cdr3_aa: CASSRGQGTTGELFF
clone_size: .; j_call: TRBJ1-3; d_call: .; v_call: TRBV14; cdr3_nt: TGTGCCAGCAGCCAAGAGGGAGCGGAGCTCTCTGGAAACACCATATATTTT; cdr3_aa: CASSQEGAELSGNTIYF
clone_size: .; j_call: TRBJ1-2; d_call: TRBD1; v_call: TRBV12-3/TRBV12-4; cdr3_nt: TGTGCCAGCAGGACAGGGGGCGGCTATGGCTACACCTTC; cdr3_aa: CASRTGGGYGYTF
clone_size: .; j_call: TRBJ2-1; d_call: TRBD2; v_call: TRBV5-6; cdr3_nt: TGTGCCAGCAGCTTGGGGACTAGCGCCTACAATGAGCAGTTCTTC; cdr3_aa: CASSLGTSAYNEQFF
clone_size: .; j_call: TRBJ1-5; d_call: .; v_call: TRBV27; cdr3_nt: TGTGCCAGCAGTCCAGGCAGGGGAGATCAGCCCCAGCATTTT; cdr3_aa: CASSPGRGDQPQHF
clone_size: .; j_call: TRBJ1-6; d_call: .; v_call: TRBV24-1; cdr3_nt: TGTGCCACCAGTGAGACTGACCTTCGCCCAATGACCTTCAACTCCTATAATTCACCCCTCCACTTT; cdr3_aa: CATSETDLRPMTFNSYNSPLHF
clone_size: .; j_call: TRBJ1-2; d_call: TRBD1; v_call: TRBV11-2; cdr3_nt: TGTGCCAGCAGCTCCTCCGGACAGGGAGGCTATGGCTACACCTTC; cdr3_aa: CASSSSGQGGYGYTF
clone_size: .; j_call: TRBJ2-2; d_call: .; v_call: TRBV28; cdr3_nt: TGTGCCTCCGAGGGAAACACCGGGGAGCTGTTTTTT; cdr3_aa: CASEGNTGELFF
clone_size: .; j_call: TRBJ1-4; d_call: TRBD1; v_call: TRBV27; cdr3_nt: TGTGCCAGCAGGCAGAACAGGGGGCTTATGAATGAAAAACTGTTTTTT; cdr3_aa: CASRQNRGLMNEKLFF
clone_size: few; j_call: TRBJ2-1; d_call: .; v_call: TRBV6-1; cdr3_nt: TGTGCCAGCAGTGCACTCACAGGGAACTGGCTTTACAATGAGCAGTTCTTC; cdr3_aa: CASSALTGNWLYNEQFF
clone_size: .; j_call: TRBJ1-5; d_call: TRBD1; v_call: TRBV28; cdr3_nt: TGTGCCAGCAGCGAAGCAGGGGGCCGCAATCAGCCCCAGCATTTT; cdr3_aa: CASSEAGGRNQPQHF
clone_size: .; j_call: TRBJ2-3; d_call: .; v_call: TRBV11-3; cdr3_nt: TGTGCCAGCAGCTTAGGTGGGCTCACAGATACGCAGTATTTT; cdr3_aa: CASSLGGLTDTQYF
clone_size: .; j_call: TRBJ2-3; d_call: .; v_call: TRBV7-9; cdr3_nt: TGTGCCAGCAGCCCTAAACCAGGGTTGTACCTCGGAGATACGCAGTATTTT; cdr3_aa: CASSPKPGLYLGDTQYF
clone_size: .; j_call: TRBJ1-4; d_call: .; v_call: TRBV11-2; cdr3_nt: TGTGCCAGCAGCCCGGGGGACGCCGGGAAACTGTTTTTT; cdr3_aa: CASSPGDAGKLFF
clone_size: once; j_call: TRBJ2-5; d_call: TRBD2; v_call: TRBV7-2; cdr3_nt: TGTGCCAGCAGCTTTAAGCGGGGGGAGACCCAGTACTTC; cdr3_aa: CASSFKRGETQYF
clone_size: .; j_call: TRBJ2-3; d_call: TRBD2; v_call: TRBV6-1; cdr3_nt: TGTGCCAGCAGTGATAGCGGGAGCACAGATACGCAGTATTTT; cdr3_aa: CASSDSGSTDTQYF
clone_size: .; j_call: TRBJ2-1; d_call: .; v_call: TRBV7-9; cdr3_nt: TGTGCCAGCAGCTTAGGGCCCTTCAATGAGCAGTTCTTC; cdr3_aa: CASSLGPFNEQFF
clone_size: .; j_call: TRBJ2-3; d_call: .; v_call: TRBV19; cdr3_nt: TGTGCCAGTAGACCTCGACGGGGGATCACAGATACGCAGTATTTT; cdr3_aa: CASRPRRGITDTQYF
clone_size: .; j_call: TRBJ1-2; d_call: .; v_call: TRBV3-1/TRBV3-2; cdr3_nt: TGTGCCAGCAGCCAAGTGACAGCCAGCAGTAACTATGGCTACACCTTC; cdr3_aa: CASSQVTASSNYGYTF
clone_size: .; j_call: TRBJ2-3; d_call: .; v_call: TRBV2; cdr3_nt: TGTGCCAGCAGTGACCCACGACAGCCCATCCCGGGCGGTCGTTTT; cdr3_aa: CASSDPRQPIPGGRF
clone_size: .; j_call: TRBJ2-2; d_call: .; v_call: TRBV24-1; cdr3_nt: TGTGCCACCAGTGACACAGGGAGGGCCGGGGAGCTGTTTTTT; cdr3_aa: CATSDTGRAGELFF
clone_size: .; j_call: TRBJ1-2; d_call: .; v_call: TRBV7-9; cdr3_nt: TGTGCCAGCAGCTTAGTTCCCGGGGGTTCGGCTAACTATGGCTACACCTTC; cdr3_aa: CASSLVPGGSANYGYTF
clone_size: .; j_call: TRBJ1-3; d_call: .; v_call: TRBV24-1; cdr3_nt: TGTGCCACCTCAGACGGGTCTGGAAACACCATATATTTT; cdr3_aa: CATSDGSGNTIYF
clone_size: few; j_call: TRBJ1-2; d_call: .; v_call: TRBV4-1; cdr3_nt: TGCGCCAGCAGCCAAGCAACAGGGACGGAGTATGGCTACACCTTC; cdr3_aa: CASSQATGTEYGYTF
clone_size: .; j_call: TRBJ2-3; d_call: .; v_call: TRBV2; cdr3_nt: TGTGCCAGCATAAAGACTGAGGCGGGAGATACGCAGTATTTT; cdr3_aa: CASIKTEAGDTQYF
clone_size: .; j_call: TRBJ2-2; d_call: .; v_call: TRBV4-3; cdr3_nt: TGCGCCAGCAGCCAGCTAATCGGGACTCTTAACACCGGGGAGCTGTTTTTT; cdr3_aa: CASSQLIGTLNTGELFF
clone_size: .; j_call: TRBJ2-5; d_call: TRBD1; v_call: TRBV28; cdr3_nt: TGTGCCAGCCCCGCCGCCGGGACAGGCGACCAAGAGACCCAGTACTTC; cdr3_aa: CASPAAGTGDQETQYF
clone_size: .; j_call: TRBJ1-2; d_call: TRBD1; v_call: TRBV7-9; cdr3_nt: TGTGCCAGCAGCTTATCGGGACAGAACTATGGCTACACCTTC; cdr3_aa: CASSLSGQNYGYTF
clone_size: .; j_call: TRBJ1-4; d_call: .; v_call: TRBV28; cdr3_nt: TGTGCCAGCAGTCCCCGGGAAAAACTGTTTTTT; cdr3_aa: CASSPREKLFF
clone_size: .; j_call: TRBJ2-7; d_call: TRBD1; v_call: TRBV11-1; cdr3_nt: TGTGCCAGCAGCCCGGTGACAGGGATGGCGGGTCAGTACTTC; cdr3_aa: CASSPVTGMAGQYF
clone_size: .; j_call: TRBJ1-2; d_call: TRBD1; v_call: TRBV5-5; cdr3_nt: TGTGCCAGCAGGGACAGGGGCCGGGAGTATGGCTACACCTTC; cdr3_aa: CASRDRGREYGYTF
clone_size: once; j_call: TRBJ1-4; d_call: .; v_call: TRBV19; cdr3_nt: TGTGCCAGTAGTAGACACGACAGCTCTAATGAAAAACTGTTTTTT; cdr3_aa: CASSRHDSSNEKLFF
clone_size: .; j_call: TRBJ2-5; d_call: .; v_call: TRBV18; cdr3_nt: TGTGCCAGCTCACCAAGCCTCCAAGAGACCCAGTACTTC; cdr3_aa: CASSPSLQETQYF
clone_size: once; j_call: TRBJ2-2; d_call: .; v_call: TRBV4-3; cdr3_nt: TGCGCCAGCAGCCAAGCGCCAGGAACTACCGGGGAGCTGTTTTTT; cdr3_aa: CASSQAPGTTGELFF
clone_size: .; j_call: TRBJ1-1; d_call: TRBD1; v_call: TRBV6-6; cdr3_nt: TGTGCCAGCAGAAGCACAGGGGGCCCCACTGAAGCTTTCTTT; cdr3_aa: CASRSTGGPTEAFF
clone_size: once; j_call: TRBJ2-1; d_call: TRBD2; v_call: TRBV7-3; cdr3_nt: TGTGCCAGCAGTCCGCTTGGTAGCGGGGGAGGGGGTGAGCAGTTCTTC; cdr3_aa: CASSPLGSGGGGEQFF
clone_size: few; j_call: TRBJ2-3; d_call: .; v_call: TRBV29-1; cdr3_nt: TGCAGCGTGACGTTTCCGACAGGTACAGATACGCAGTATTTT; cdr3_aa: CSVTFPTGTDTQYF
clone_size: .; j_call: TRBJ2-2; d_call: TRBD2; v_call: TRBV5-1; cdr3_nt: TGCGCCAGCAGCCGGCCGGGACTAGAGGGATCCGGGGAGCTGTTTTTT; cdr3_aa: CASSRPGLEGSGELFF
clone_size: .; j_call: TRBJ1-4; d_call: TRBD1; v_call: TRBV10-3; cdr3_nt: TGTGCCATCAGTTCCGGACAGGGTGGTGAAAAACTGTTTTTT; cdr3_aa: CAISSGQGGEKLFF
clone_size: .; j_call: TRBJ2-7; d_call: TRBD1; v_call: TRBV5-1; cdr3_nt: TGCGCCAGCAGCTTGAGGGGGCAGCCCTACGAGCAGTACTTC; cdr3_aa: CASSLRGQPYEQYF
clone_size: .; j_call: TRBJ2-7; d_call: .; v_call: TRBV27; cdr3_nt: TGTGCCAGCAGCTTGGGACACACCCAAATCGAGCAGTACTTC; cdr3_aa: CASSLGHTQIEQYF
clone_size: .; j_call: TRBJ1-6; d_call: .; v_call: TRBV6-6; cdr3_nt: TGTGCCAGCAGCTTTGCCCAGGGCCCTGATTCACCCCTCCACTTT; cdr3_aa: CASSFAQGPDSPLHF
clone_size: .; j_call: TRBJ2-3; d_call: TRBD1; v_call: TRBV4-1; cdr3_nt: TGCGCCAGCAGCCAAGATCACAGGGGGCTGGCAGATACGCAGTATTTT; cdr3_aa: CASSQDHRGLADTQYF
clone_size: many; j_call: TRBJ2-3; d_call: .; v_call: TRBV15; cdr3_nt: TGTGCCACCAGCAGTGCGGATCTCGGAGATACGCAGTATTTT; cdr3_aa: CATSSADLGDTQYF